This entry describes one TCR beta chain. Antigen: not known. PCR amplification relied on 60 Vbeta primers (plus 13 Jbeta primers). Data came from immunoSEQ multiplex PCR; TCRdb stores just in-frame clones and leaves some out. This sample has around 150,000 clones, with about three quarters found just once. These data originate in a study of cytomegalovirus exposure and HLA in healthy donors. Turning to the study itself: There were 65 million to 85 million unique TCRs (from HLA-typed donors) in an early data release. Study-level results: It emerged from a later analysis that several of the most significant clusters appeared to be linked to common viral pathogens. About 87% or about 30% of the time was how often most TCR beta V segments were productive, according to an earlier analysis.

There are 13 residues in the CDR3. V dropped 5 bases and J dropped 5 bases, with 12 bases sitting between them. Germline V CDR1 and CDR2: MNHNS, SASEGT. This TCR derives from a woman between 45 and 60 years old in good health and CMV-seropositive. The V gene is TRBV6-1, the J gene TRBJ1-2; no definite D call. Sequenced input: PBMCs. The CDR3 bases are TGTGCCAGCAGTAAAGGGTATCAGTATGGCTACACCTTC. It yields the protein CASSKGYQYGYTF.